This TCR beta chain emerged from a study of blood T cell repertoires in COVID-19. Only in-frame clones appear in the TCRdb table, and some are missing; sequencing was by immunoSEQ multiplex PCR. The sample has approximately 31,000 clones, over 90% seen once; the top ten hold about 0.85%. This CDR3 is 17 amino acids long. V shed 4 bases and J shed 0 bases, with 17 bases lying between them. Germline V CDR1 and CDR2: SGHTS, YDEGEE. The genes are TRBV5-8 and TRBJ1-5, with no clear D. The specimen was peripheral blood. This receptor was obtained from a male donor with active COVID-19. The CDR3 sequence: CASSAGRAWGSNQPQHF. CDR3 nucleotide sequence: TGTGCCAGCAGCGCCGGGAGGGCCTGGGGTAGCAATCAGCCCCAGCATTTT.